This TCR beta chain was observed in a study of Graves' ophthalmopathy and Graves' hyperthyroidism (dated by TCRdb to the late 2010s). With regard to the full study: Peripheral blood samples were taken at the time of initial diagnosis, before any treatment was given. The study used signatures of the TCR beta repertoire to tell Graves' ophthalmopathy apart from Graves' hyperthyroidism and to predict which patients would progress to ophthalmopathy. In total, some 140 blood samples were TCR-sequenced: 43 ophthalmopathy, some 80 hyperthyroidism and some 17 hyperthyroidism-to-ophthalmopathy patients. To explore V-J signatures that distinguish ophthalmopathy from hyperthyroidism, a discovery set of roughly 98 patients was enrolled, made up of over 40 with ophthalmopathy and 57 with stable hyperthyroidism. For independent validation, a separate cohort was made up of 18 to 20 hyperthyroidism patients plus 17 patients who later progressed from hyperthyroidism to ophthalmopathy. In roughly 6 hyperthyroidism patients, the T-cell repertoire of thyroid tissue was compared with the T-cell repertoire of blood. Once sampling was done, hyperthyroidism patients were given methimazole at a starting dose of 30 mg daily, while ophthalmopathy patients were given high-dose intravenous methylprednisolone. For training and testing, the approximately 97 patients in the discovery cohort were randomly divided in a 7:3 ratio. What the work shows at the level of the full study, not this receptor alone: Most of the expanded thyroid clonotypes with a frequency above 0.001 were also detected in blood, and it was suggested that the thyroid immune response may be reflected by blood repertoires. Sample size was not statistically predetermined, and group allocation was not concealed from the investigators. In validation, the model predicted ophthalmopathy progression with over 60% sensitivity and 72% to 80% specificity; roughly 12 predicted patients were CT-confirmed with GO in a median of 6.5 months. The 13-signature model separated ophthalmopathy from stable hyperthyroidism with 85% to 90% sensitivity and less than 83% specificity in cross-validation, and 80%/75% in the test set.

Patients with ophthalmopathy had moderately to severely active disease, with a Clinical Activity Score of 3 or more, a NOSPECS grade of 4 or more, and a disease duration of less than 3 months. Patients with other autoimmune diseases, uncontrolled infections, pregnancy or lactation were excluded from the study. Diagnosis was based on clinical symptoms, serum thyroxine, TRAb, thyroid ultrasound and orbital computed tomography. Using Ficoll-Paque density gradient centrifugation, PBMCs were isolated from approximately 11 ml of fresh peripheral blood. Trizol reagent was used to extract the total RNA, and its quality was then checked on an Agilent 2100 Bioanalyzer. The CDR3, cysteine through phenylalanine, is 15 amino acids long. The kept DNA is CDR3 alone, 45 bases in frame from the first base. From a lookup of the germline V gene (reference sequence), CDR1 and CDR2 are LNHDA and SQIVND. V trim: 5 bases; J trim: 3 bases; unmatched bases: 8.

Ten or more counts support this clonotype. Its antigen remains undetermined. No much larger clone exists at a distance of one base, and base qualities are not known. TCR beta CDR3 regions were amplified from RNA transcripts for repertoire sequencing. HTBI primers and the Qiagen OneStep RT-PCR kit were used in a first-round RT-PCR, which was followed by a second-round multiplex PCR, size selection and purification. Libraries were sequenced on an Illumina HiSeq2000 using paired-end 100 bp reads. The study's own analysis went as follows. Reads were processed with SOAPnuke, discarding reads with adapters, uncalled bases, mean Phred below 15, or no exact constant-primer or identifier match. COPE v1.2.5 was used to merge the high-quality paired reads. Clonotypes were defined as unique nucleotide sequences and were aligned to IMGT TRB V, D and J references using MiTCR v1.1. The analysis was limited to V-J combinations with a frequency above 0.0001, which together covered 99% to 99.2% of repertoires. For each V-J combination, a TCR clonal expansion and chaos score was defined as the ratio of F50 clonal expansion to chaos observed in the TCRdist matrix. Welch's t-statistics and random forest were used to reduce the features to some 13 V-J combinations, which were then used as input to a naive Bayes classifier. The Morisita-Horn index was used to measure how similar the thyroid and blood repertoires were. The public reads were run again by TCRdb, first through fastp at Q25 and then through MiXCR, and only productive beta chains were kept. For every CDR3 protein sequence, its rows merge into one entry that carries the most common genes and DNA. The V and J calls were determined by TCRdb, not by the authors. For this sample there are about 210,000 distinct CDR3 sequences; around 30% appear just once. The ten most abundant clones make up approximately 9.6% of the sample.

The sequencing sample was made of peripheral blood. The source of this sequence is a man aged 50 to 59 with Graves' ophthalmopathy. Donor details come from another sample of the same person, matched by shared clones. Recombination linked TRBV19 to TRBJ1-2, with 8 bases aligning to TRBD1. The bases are TGTGCCAGTAGTCCAAGGACAGGGAATGACTATGGCTACACCTTC. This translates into CASSPRTGNDYGYTF.